A selection of T cell receptor beta chains follows, all from one sample in a study of blood T cell repertoires in COVID-19. Sequencing was performed with immunoSEQ multiplex PCR; in TCRdb, only in-frame clones are kept and a portion is missing. The sample consists of about 130,000 clones, 74% of them appearing once. The sequenced material came from peripheral blood. Receptors originate from a man aged 80 or over with COVID-19, enrolled during active disease. Each CDR3 is given with its conserved first and last residue. The D gene is left open where the match is weak. Not every row has a clone size; where given, it reads once, few, many or a size class.

V gene	D gene	J gene	clone size	CDR3 protein	CDR3 DNA
TRBV19	-	TRBJ1-2	-	CASSRVPHGNYGYTF	TGTGCCAGTAGCAGGGTGCCGCATGGTAACTATGGCTACACCTTC
TRBV19	TRBD2	TRBJ2-1	-	CASTARGDGGEQFF	TGTGCCAGTACGGCGCGGGGGGACGGCGGGGAGCAGTTCTTC
TRBV27	TRBD1	TRBJ2-7	-	CATPPAGQGAPPSSYEQYF	TGTGCCACCCCCCCCGCAGGACAGGGGGCCCCTCCCAGCTCCTACGAGCAGTACTTC
TRBV28	-	TRBJ2-7	-	CASSFLTGPYEQYF	TGTGCCAGCAGTTTCCTCACAGGACCCTACGAGCAGTACTTC
TRBV2	-	TRBJ2-2	-	CASSREGGGTGELFF	TGTGCCAGCTCCCGAGAGGGAGGAGGCACCGGGGAGCTGTTTTTT
TRBV6-5	-	TRBJ1-1	-	CASSYSTGTVQSEAFF	TGTGCCAGCAGTTACTCGACAGGCACCGTCCAATCCGAAGCTTTCTTT
TRBV7-2	-	TRBJ2-5	-	CASSLAAIQETQYF	TGTGCCAGCAGCTTAGCAGCGATCCAAGAGACCCAGTACTTC
TRBV6-5	TRBD1	TRBJ2-7	-	CASSAGTASKREQYF	TGTGCCAGCAGCGCCGGGACAGCTTCTAAGAGGGAGCAGTACTTC
TRBV6-1	TRBD1	TRBJ2-6	-	CASSVGTGSGANVLTF	TGTGCCAGCAGTGTGGGGACAGGGTCTGGGGCCAACGTCCTGACTTTC
TRBV13	TRBD2	TRBJ2-5	-	CASSLRLERGLAGFQETQYF	TGTGCCAGCAGCTTAAGGCTGGAGCGGGGGTTAGCCGGGTTCCAAGAGACCCAGTACTTC
TRBV29-1	-	TRBJ1-4	few	CSVWGGLRDEKLFF	TGCAGCGTTTGGGGGGGCCTACGGGATGAAAAACTGTTTTTT
TRBV4-1	-	TRBJ1-5	-	CASSQRDSDSNQPQHF	TGCGCCAGCAGCCAGAGGGACTCGGATAGCAATCAGCCCCAGCATTTT
TRBV28	TRBD1	TRBJ2-7	-	CASRTGSSDEQYF	TGTGCCAGCAGGACAGGGAGTAGCGACGAGCAGTACTTC
TRBV27	TRBD1	TRBJ2-7	-	CASSVRRTGGYEQYF	TGTGCCAGCAGTGTGCGACGGACAGGGGGGTACGAGCAGTACTTC
TRBV2	TRBD1	TRBJ1-2	few	CASSPGQGYLNYGYTF	TGTGCCAGCAGTCCGGGACAGGGGTATTTGAACTATGGCTACACCTTC
TRBV6-5	-	TRBJ1-5	-	CASTPEWGVQPQHF	TGTGCCAGCACCCCCGAGTGGGGGGTGCAGCCCCAGCATTTT
TRBV7-2	-	TRBJ1-1	-	CASSPQRGGEAFF	TGTGCCAGCAGCCCCCAAAGGGGCGGTGAAGCTTTCTTT
TRBV18	-	TRBJ2-7	-	CASSPGISYEQYF	TGTGCCAGCTCACCGGGCATCTCCTACGAGCAGTACTTC
TRBV11-2	-	TRBJ1-2	-	CASSLGRRGTSFYGYTF	TGTGCCAGCAGCTTAGGCCGACGGGGGACTAGCTTCTATGGCTACACCTTC
TRBV29-1	-	TRBJ2-7	-	CSARPGGRSYEQYF	TGCAGCGCTCGACCGGGGGGCCGATCCTACGAGCAGTACTTC
TRBV7-8	TRBD1	TRBJ2-1	few	CASSYRDRDHNEQFF	TGTGCCAGCAGTTACCGGGACAGGGATCATAATGAGCAGTTCTTC
TRBV28	-	TRBJ2-1	-	CASRSGLEQFF	TGTGCCAGCCGGAGCGGGCTTGAGCAGTTCTTC
TRBV5-1	TRBD2	TRBJ2-1	-	CASSLDSLAGGYNEQFF	TGCGCCAGCAGCTTGGATTCACTAGCGGGAGGCTACAATGAGCAGTTCTTC
TRBV6-5	TRBD1	TRBJ2-2	many	CASSYSGQAGELFF	TGTGCCAGCAGTTACTCGGGACAGGCCGGGGAGCTGTTTTTT
TRBV10-3	TRBD1	TRBJ1-2	few	CAIRTGTGANYGYTF	TGTGCCATCAGGACCGGGACAGGGGCTAACTATGGCTACACCTTC
TRBV12-5	-	TRBJ2-1	-	CASGRGYEQFF	TGTGCTAGTGGTCGCGGGTATGAGCAGTTCTTC
TRBV19	-	TRBJ1-1	-	CASSIVTEAFF	TGTGCCAGTAGTATCGTCACTGAAGCTTTCTTT
TRBV9	TRBD2	TRBJ2-1	-	CASSDREAQWNEQFF	TGTGCCAGCAGCGACCGGGAGGCCCAGTGGAATGAGCAGTTCTTC